The TCR beta chain under discussion was sequenced for a study of blood T cell repertoires in COVID-19. The wider study: The cDNA or gDNA used as material had been derived from T cells, B-cell-depleted T cells, or PBMCs.

Method: immunoSEQ multiplex PCR; TCRdb's copy keeps in-frame clones and lacks some. Of under 500,000 clones in the sample, around 91% were seen once. Each participant's cohort was designated according to participant-reported clinical history. The TCR sequence derives from a man aged 25 to 40 who had recovered from COVID-19. Sequenced material: PBMCs or T cells enriched from blood (not recorded which).

CDR3 nucleotide sequence: TGTGCCAGCATTACAGGGACAGGGGGGCAGCCCCAGCATTTT. Translated, it gives CASITGTGGQPQHF. The rearrangement joins TRBV28 to TRBJ1-5; 11 bases agree with TRBD1. With V trimmed by 7 bases and J by 7 bases, 6 bases remained unmatched. CDR3 length: 14 amino acids. CDR1 MDHEN and CDR2 SYDVKM come from the germline V gene.